Presented here are 19 T cell receptor beta chains from one specimen sequenced in a study of blood T cells in healthy people across ages. A J-beta primer mix and a sample-barcoded 5' primer were used in a second PCR of about 7 to 12 cycles. Via MiXCR, TCRdb re-called the 5' RACE reads, giving one row per CDR3 protein. The sample has over 1,500,000 distinct CDR3 sequences, about two fifths seen once. The sequenced sample consisted of blood. These receptors were taken from a human donor in good health.

The rearrangement uses TRBV30 and TRBJ2-5, with 8 bases matching TRBD1. This CDR3 is 13 amino acids long. Unmatched junction bases numbered 11, after V lost 3 bases and J lost 11 bases. Germline V gene sequence: CDR1 GTSNPN, CDR2 SVGIG (reference sequence). CDR3 sequence: CAWSQGAEDEQYF. For the CDR3, the DNA is TGTGCCTGGAGCCAGGGGGCAGAGGATGAGCAGTACTTC.

The V call is TRBV7-2, the J call TRBJ2-1, with D tentatively TRBD2 (6 bases). V was shortened by 5 bases and J by 5 bases, with 22 bases between the two germline ends. CDR1 is SGHTA, CDR2 FQGNSA, per germline. The CDR3 is 17 residues long. As DNA, the CDR3 is TGTGCCAGCAGCCCTGGGTTACTAGCCCGGATTAACAATGAGCAGTTCTTC. Translated, it gives CASSPGLLARINNEQFF.

CDR3 coding DNA: TGTGCCAGCAGCTATCGACAGGGGGCCGGCAATCAGCCCCAGCATTTT. Translating gives CASSYRQGAGNQPQHF. The chain recombines TRBV7-2 with TRBJ1-5, with 10 bases identical to TRBD1. Unmatched junction bases numbered 5, after V lost 4 bases and J lost 2 bases. CDR1 is SGHTA and CDR2 is FQGNSA in the germline V gene. The CDR3 spans 16 residues.

The gene calls are TRBV10-3 and TRBJ1-2; D unclear. The CDR3 contains 11 residues. V lost 3 bases and J 8 bases, leaving 7 bases between the germline ends. Germline loops: CDR1 ENHRY, CDR2 SYGVKD. The CDR3 coding sequence is TGTGCCATCAGTGAAAGGGCCGGCTACACCTTC. Translated: CAISERAGYTF.

In its sample, this clonotype was seen a few times. One end of the junction fails to match germline, which may point to a read error. This chain links TRBV12-3 or TRBV12-4 with TRBJ1-1; no clear D gene. The CDR3 consists of 13 residues. The CDR3 DNA reads as TGTGCCGGCAGTTTATTAAGGAACACTGAAGCTTTCTTT. Translating gives CAGSLLRNTEAFF.

The chain recombines TRBV6-1 with TRBJ2-1, with TRBD1 matching over 9 bases. Losses at the gene ends were 2 bases for V and 8 bases for J; bases not matched to a gene: 10. The germline gives CDR1 MNHNS, CDR2 SASEGT. The CDR3 sequence is 16 residues long. The CDR3, as DNA: TGTGCCAGCAGTGAATATTGGACAGGGGAATCCGATGAGCAGTTCTTC. Residues: CASSEYWTGESDEQFF.

V and J are TRBV9 and TRBJ2-3; 8 nucleotides align to TRBD1. Per germline, CDR1 SGDLS and CDR2 YYNGEE. The CDR3 totals 14 residues. The V gene end was trimmed by 4 bases and the J gene end by 5 bases; junction bases not matched to a gene: 6. In DNA, the CDR3 is TGTGCCAGCAGCCAGGACAGGGTTCGAGATACGCAGTATTTT. Residues: CASSQDRVRDTQYF.

The chain has TRBV18 and TRBJ2-7; possibly TRBD1 for D (6 bases). V lost 1 base and J lost 5, with 9 bases in between. The germline gives CDR1 KGHSH, CDR2 LQKENI. CDR3 size: 13 residues. CDR3 protein: CASSPQGVDEQYF. The DNA of the CDR3 is TGTGCCAGCTCACCACAGGGGGTTGACGAGCAGTACTTC.

The rearrangement uses TRBV4-1 and TRBJ1-2, with TRBD1 identical over 7 bases. The CDR3 runs 16 residues. J was trimmed by 3 bases and V by 2 bases; bases with no gene match: 9. Germline loops: CDR1 MGHRA, CDR2 YSYEKL. CDR3 in DNA: TGCGCCAGCAGCCAACCCGAGACAGGGTGGGACTATGGCTACACCTTC. This sequence encodes CASSQPETGWDYGYTF.

The rearrangement joins TRBV4-1 to TRBJ2-4; D is uncertain. CDR3 length equals 15 residues. The V and J ends lost 3 bases and 0 bases respectively, with 9 bases between them. CDR1 and CDR2 (germline): MGHRA, YSYEKL. The CDR3 DNA reads as TGCGCCAGCAGCCAGTTCGAACTAGCCAAAAACATTCAGTACTTC. Translation: CASSQFELAKNIQYF.

To note about this clonotype: A read error may produce the germline difference seen at one junction end. The chain combines TRBV9 with TRBJ2-3; D is perhaps TRBD1 (7 bases). Germline CDR1 SGDLS, CDR2 YYNGEE. There are 16 residues in the CDR3. Written as DNA, the CDR3 is TGTGCCAGCAGCGTAGAAGGAGGGGGCGTTACAGTTACGCAGTATTTT. Its translation: CASSVEGGGVTVTQYF.

V is TRBV20-1 and J is TRBJ1-4; 10 nucleotides line up with TRBD1. Germline V CDR1 and CDR2: DFQATT, SNEGSKA (reference sequence). The V and J ends lost 2 bases and 9 bases, in that order; junction bases with no gene match: 6. The CDR3 is made up of 14 amino acids. The CDR3 bases are TGCAGTGCTAGACCCGGGACAGGGGATCAAAAACTGTTTTTT. This encodes CSARPGTGDQKLFF.

This chain uses TRBV2 with TRBJ1-3; a weak D match, TRBD1 (6 bases). Germline V gives CDR1 SNHLY, CDR2 FYNNEI. V lost 6 bases and J lost 0, with 9 bases in between. The CDR3 runs 14 residues. The chain's CDR3 is CASRGQISGNTIYF. CDR3 sequence (DNA): TGTGCCAGCAGAGGACAGATCTCTGGAAACACCATATATTTT.

This clonotype turned up a few times. The gene calls are TRBV27 and TRBJ2-7; perhaps TRBD1 as D (8 bases). Trimming took off 6 bases at V and 2 bases at J, with 20 bases between the two ends. The CDR3 is 16 residues long. The germline V gene has CDR1 MNHEY and CDR2 SMNVEV (reference sequence). The CDR3 here is CASSPPQGGIPYEQYF. CDR3 sequence (DNA): TGTGCCAGCAGCCCCCCACAGGGGGGGATTCCCTACGAGCAGTACTTC.

The sample holds a few counts of this clonotype. The V call is TRBV20-1, the J call TRBJ1-2; 7 bases fit TRBD1. Germline CDR1 is DFQATT and CDR2 is SNEGSKA (reference sequence). There are 14 residues in the CDR3. V lost 8 bases to trimming and J lost 4 bases; unmatched junction nucleotides: 13. The CDR3 bases are TGCAGTTCCCCCGGGACAGATTTCGGCTATGGCTACACCTTC. Protein sequence: CSSPGTDFGYGYTF.

The chain links TRBV7-2 to TRBJ1-2; unclear D gene. Germline values: CDR1 SGHTA, CDR2 FQGNSA. Trimming removed 2 bases at V and 8 bases at J, with 9 bases between. CDR3 length equals 12 residues. The CDR3 coding sequence is TGTGCCAGCAGCTTACAGAACGTCGGCTACACCTTC. Protein: CASSLQNVGYTF.

The chain has TRBV9 and TRBJ1-4; D unclear. V shed 0 bases and J shed 7 bases, with 13 bases lying between them. CDR1 and CDR2 from the germline V gene are SGDLS and YYNGEE. This CDR3 has 15 residues. CDR3 protein: CASSVGPRAIEKLFF. As DNA, the CDR3 is TGTGCCAGCAGCGTAGGCCCCAGAGCGATTGAAAAACTGTTTTTT.

The V gene is TRBV11-3, the J gene TRBJ1-2, with D tentatively TRBD1 (6 bases). The CDR3 is made up of 15 amino acids. CDR1 and CDR2 (germline): SGHNT, YENEEA. Trimming took off 5 bases at V and 7 bases at J, with 20 bases between the two ends. The CDR3 coding sequence is TGTGCCAGCAGCCCAGCAGGGTCTCTAGGGGGTGGCTACACCTTC. Its protein is CASSPAGSLGGGYTF.

This chain links TRBV2 with TRBJ1-2; the D is unclear. The CDR3 length is 14 residues. The V and J ends lost 7 bases and 1 base respectively, with 13 bases between them. Per the germline V gene, CDR1 is SNHLY and CDR2 is FYNNEI. DNA of the CDR3: TGTGCCAGCAACCTCGACCGCTATAACTATGGCTACACCTTC. Translated, it gives CASNLDRYNYGYTF.